These T cell receptor beta chains were read from a single sample in a study of cytomegalovirus exposure and HLA in healthy donors. Produced via immunoSEQ multiplex PCR; TCRdb's table is partial and in-frame only. The repertoire holds 90,000 to 100,000 clones, with about two thirds as singletons. The sequenced material came from PBMCs. Receptors originate from a female donor in good health and CMV-seronegative. Each CDR3 is given with its conserved first and last residue. Each record gives: clone size, J gene, D gene, V gene, CDR3 DNA, CDR3 protein. The D gene is left open where the match is weak. Clone size, where shown, is once, few, many, or a class for clones that have expanded.

.	TRBJ1-3	TRBD1	TRBV30	TGTGCCTGGGCCGACAGGGGGGACACCATATATTTT	CAWADRGDTIYF
.	TRBJ1-1	.	TRBV29-1	TGCAGCGCCGAAGACCTAACTGAAGCTTTCTTT	CSAEDLTEAFF
once	TRBJ1-2	.	TRBV28	TGTGCCAGCACCTCTGAGGGGGAAAGCTATAACTATGGCTACACCTTC	CASTSEGESYNYGYTF
.	TRBJ1-1	.	TRBV10-3	TGTGCCATCAGTGCTTCGGACAGCACTGAAGCTTTCTTT	CAISASDSTEAFF
few	TRBJ2-7	.	TRBV28	TGTGCCACCTACGTCAGCGGCTACGAGCAGTACTTC	CATYVSGYEQYF
.	TRBJ2-6	.	TRBV11-2	TGTGCCAGCTGGGACTTAATGTCTGGGGCCAACGTCCTGACTTTC	CASWDLMSGANVLTF
.	TRBJ2-1	TRBD2	TRBV2	TGTGCCAGCAGTGCCAGACTAGCGGCTGAGCAGTTCTTC	CASSARLAAEQFF
.	TRBJ1-2	TRBD1	TRBV5-4	TGTGCCAGCAGCTCCCCCGGGACAGGGGGTTATGGCTACACCTTC	CASSSPGTGGYGYTF
few	TRBJ1-1	.	TRBV2	TGTGCCAGTCAGGTGTTAGTGAACACTGAAGCTTTCTTT	CASQVLVNTEAFF
.	TRBJ2-7	.	TRBV19	TGTGCCAGTAGTTCCCGGGGAGGCGGCTACGAGCAGTACTTC	CASSSRGGGYEQYF
.	TRBJ1-2	TRBD1	TRBV28	TGTGCCAGCAGTTTAACCGGGACAGGGGGCTCTGGCTACACCTTC	CASSLTGTGGSGYTF
few	TRBJ2-2	.	TRBV4-1	TGCGCCAGCAGCCAAGGGAGGGGGCTAAGGAACACCGGGGAGCTGTTTTTT	CASSQGRGLRNTGELFF
few	TRBJ2-4	.	TRBV6-5	TGTGCCAGCAGCTCTACTATCACCAAAAACATTCAGTACTTC	CASSSTITKNIQYF
.	TRBJ1-2	TRBD1	TRBV19	TGTGCCAGTAGTATTCAGGGACAGGGGGCTGGCTACACCTTC	CASSIQGQGAGYTF
.	TRBJ2-3	.	TRBV4-3	TGCGCCAGCAGCCTCCGACAGGGCACAGATACGCAGTATTTT	CASSLRQGTDTQYF
.	TRBJ2-7	.	TRBV13	TGTGCCAGCAGCTTAGGCAGATTCACCTACGAGCAGTACTTC	CASSLGRFTYEQYF
.	TRBJ2-6	.	TRBV4-1	TGCGCCAGCAGCCAATTGTGGTGGTCCAGCTCTGGGGCCAACGTCCTGACTTTC	CASSQLWWSSSGANVLTF
once	TRBJ1-1	.	TRBV4-3	TGCGCCAGCAGCCACGAGAAGACAGGTGAAGCTTTCTTT	CASSHEKTGEAFF
.	TRBJ1-3	.	TRBV4-2	TGTGCCAGCAGCCAGCCCCAGGGGCTGGAAAGGAACACCATATATTTT	CASSQPQGLERNTIYF
.	TRBJ2-3	TRBD2	TRBV19	TGTGCCAGTAGTACGATACTAGCGGGAGAAGTGGATACGCAGTATTTT	CASSTILAGEVDTQYF
few	TRBJ1-1	TRBD1	TRBV28	TGTGCCAGCAATACAGGGGCCACTGAAGCTTTCTTT	CASNTGATEAFF
.	TRBJ1-1	.	TRBV5-1	TGCGCCAGCAGCTCGGGGTCGGACAGCCGCACTGAAGCTTTCTTT	CASSSGSDSRTEAFF
.	TRBJ2-1	TRBD2	TRBV4-2	TGTGCCAGCAGCCAGAGGCTAGCGGGGGACCGGAAGCAGTTCTTC	CASSQRLAGDRKQFF
.	TRBJ2-7	TRBD1	TRBV15	TGTGCCACCAGCAGAGAGCCGACAGGGGAGTACGAGCAGTACTTC	CATSREPTGEYEQYF
.	TRBJ2-5	TRBD2	TRBV2	TGTGCCAGCACTGGCGGGAGTAGAGAGACCCAGTACTTC	CASTGGSRETQYF
.	TRBJ2-3	.	TRBV6-5	TGTGCCAGCAGTACTACTAGTAGACCCACAGATACGCAGTATTTT	CASSTTSRPTDTQYF
.	TRBJ2-7	.	TRBV6-5	TGTGCCAGCAGTTCCAGTATCTCCTACGAGCAGTACTTC	CASSSSISYEQYF
.	TRBJ1-1	.	TRBV6-1	TGTGCCAGCAGTGAAAAGAGCTCCGAAGCTTTCTTT	CASSEKSSEAFF
.	TRBJ2-2	.	TRBV30	TGTGCCTGGAGGGGGACTGTCGCCGGGGAGCTGTTTTTT	CAWRGTVAGELFF